This T cell receptor (beta chain) was observed in a study of shared clonotypes between healthy human individuals. Study background: Each donor's CD8 memory used one plate, CD8 naive two, each CD4 subset three. Findings and caveats of the study: Richness estimates generally favored naive over memory subsets. Several donors shared around 5.2% of their naive CD4 clonotypes.

This CDR3 spans 15 amino acids. Germline V gene data show CDR1 as MDHEN and CDR2 as SYDVKM. The V gene lost 1 base and the J gene lost 1 base, with 9 bases spanning the gap. Sequencing was performed with immunoSEQ multiplex PCR; in TCRdb, only in-frame clones are kept and a portion is missing. The sample contains some 2.3 million clones, more than 85% of which appear only once. This clone was counted a single time. Its antigen is as yet unknown. Naive CD4+ cells were CD45RA-selected; the remaining cells were memory. The origin of this receptor is a man younger than 35 in good health. Some clones in this sample may be carry-over from other donors' samples. Sequenced input: naive CD4+ T cells from PBMCs. As for subset: CD45RA+ positively selected. The V and J genes are TRBV28 and TRBJ2-3, with D perhaps matching TRBD2 (6 bases). DNA for the CDR3: TGTGCCAGCAGTTTATATGCGGGACGCACAGATACGCAGTATTTT. This gives the protein CASSLYAGRTDTQYF.